Below, 18 T cell receptor beta chains from the same sample are listed, as sequenced in a study of T cells in Graves' hyperthyroidism and ophthalmopathy. TCR beta CDR3 region amplification was performed from RNA transcripts. A set of HTBI primers served as the primers for a first-round RT-PCR of the TCR CDR3. Each CDR3 protein is one row after TCRdb ran MiXCR on the multiplex PCR reads. The table records approximately 95,000 distinct CDR3 sequences, 35% to 45% of them present only once. The sample taken for sequencing was peripheral blood or thyroid tissue (not recorded which). The receptors were gathered from a woman in her 30s with Graves' hyperthyroidism.

This clonotype was picked up many times. The genes are TRBV14 and TRBJ2-7; D unresolved. Trimming removed 1 base from V and 7 bases from J, with 11 bases in between. Germline V lookup: CDR1 SGHDN, CDR2 FVKESK. This CDR3 has 13 amino acids. CDR3 sequence (DNA): TGTGCCAGCAGCCAAGGGACCTTGGGTGAGCAGTACTTC. This codes for CASSQGTLGEQYF.

Notes on this clonotype: A read error is possible here, since a much larger clone lies one base away. DNA of the CDR3: TGTGCCAGCAGCCAGCGGACCGGAGCGCTGCCCCAGCATTTT. Its translation: CASSQRTGALPQHF. V gene TRBV2 combines with J gene TRBJ1-5; D unclear. Per the germline V gene, CDR1 is SNHLY and CDR2 is FYNNEI. Trimming removed 6 bases at V and 9 bases at J, with 18 bases between. The CDR3 consists of 14 residues.

CDR3 sequence reads: CASSQQGNSPLHF. The CDR3 nucleotides read TGTGCCAGCAGCCAACAGGGGAATTCACCCCTCCACTTT. The V and J genes are TRBV7-8 and TRBJ1-6; 7 nucleotides match TRBD1. Germline values: CDR1 SGHVS, CDR2 FQNEAQ. Germline trimming cut 5 bases from V and 7 bases from J; bases unmatched to any gene: 2. The CDR3 contains 13 residues.

The sample holds many counts of this clonotype. The chain employs TRBV28 and TRBJ2-7, with 9 bases lining up with TRBD2. The CDR3 loop spans 13 amino acids. Losses at the gene ends were 5 bases for V and 12 bases for J; bases not matched to a gene: 11. Germline-derived CDR1 and CDR2 are MDHEN and SYDVKM. The CDR3 DNA is TGTGCCAGCAGTGCGCCGGGACTAGCAGCCCGGTACTTC. Its protein is CASSAPGLAARYF.

This chain joins TRBV28 and TRBJ2-7; 14 bases match TRBD2. The CDR3 covers 16 residues. V shed 4 bases and J 5 bases; nucleotides not matched to a gene: 7. Germline CDR1 is MDHEN and CDR2 is SYDVKM. In DNA, the CDR3 is TGTGCCAGCAGTTCACCGGGACTAGCGGGAGAGGACGAGCAGTACTTC. Its translation: CASSSPGLAGEDEQYF.

In regard to this clonotype: This may be a read error: a much more frequent sequence differs by one nucleotide. CDR3 sequence: CASNPGQDYGYTF. In nucleotides, the CDR3 is TGTGCCAGCAACCCCGGACAAGACTATGGCTACACCTTC. The chain combines TRBV9 with TRBJ1-2; D may be TRBD1 (5 bases). Trimming shortened V by 6 bases and J by 3 bases, and 12 bases separated the two germline ends. Germline CDR1 reads SGDLS; CDR2 reads YYNGEE. The CDR3 contains 13 residues.

This clonotype has a count of ten or more. The chain recombines TRBV6-5 with TRBJ1-2, with unresolved D. The V gene lost 0 bases and the J gene lost 6 bases, with 11 bases spanning the gap. The CDR3 runs 14 residues. CDR1 and CDR2 from the germline V gene are MNHEY and SVGAGI. DNA of the CDR3: TGTGCCAGCAGTTACTCGTTCGGCCAGGATGGCTACACCTTC. Encoded protein: CASSYSFGQDGYTF.

This clonotype was counted ten times or more. The CDR3 spells CASSNPGQSYEQYF. The CDR3 DNA sequence: TGTGCCAGCAGCAATCCGGGACAGAGCTACGAGCAGTACTTC. The V and J genes are TRBV7-2 and TRBJ2-7, with TRBD1 identical over 7 bases. Germline-derived CDR1 and CDR2 are SGHTA and FQGNSA. V was clipped by 5 bases and J by 3 bases; unmatched bases: 7. The CDR3 sequence is 14 residues long.

The chain has TRBV7-2 and TRBJ2-7, with 9 bases aligning to TRBD1. The germline V gene has CDR1 SGHTA and CDR2 FQGNSA. V lost 4 bases to trimming and J lost 2 bases; unmatched junction nucleotides: 6. The length of the CDR3 is 15 residues. Here the CDR3 reads CASSYERQGAYEQYF. For the CDR3, the DNA is TGTGCCAGCAGCTACGAACGACAGGGGGCCTACGAGCAGTACTTC.

This clonotype was seen at least ten times. The rearrangement joins TRBV2 to TRBJ2-3; D ambiguous. Looked up from germline, CDR1 is SNHLY and CDR2 is FYNNEI. The CDR3 totals 14 residues. Trimming removed 3 bases from V and 4 bases from J, with 11 bases in between. The CDR3 spells CASSDNRAADTQYF. The CDR3 DNA follows: TGTGCCAGCAGTGATAATAGGGCTGCAGATACGCAGTATTTT.

This clonotype was counted many times. V is TRBV2 and J is TRBJ2-7; 9 bases are a match to TRBD1. V dropped 8 bases and J dropped 4; count of bases not matched to a gene: 12. CDR1 and CDR2 from the germline V gene are SNHLY and FYNNEI. CDR3 length: 15 amino acids. The CDR3: CASFDTGTGRYEQYF. The CDR3, as DNA: TGTGCCAGCTTCGATACCGGGACAGGGAGGTACGAGCAGTACTTC.

This sequence joins TRBV24-1 and TRBJ2-7, with 10 bases identical to TRBD2. The CDR3 consists of 14 residues. V shed 3 bases and J 4 bases; nucleotides not matched to a gene: 2. CDR1 and CDR2 (germline): KGHDR, SFDVKD. CDR3 residues: CATSDPSGSYEQYF. As DNA, the CDR3 is TGTGCCACCAGTGATCCTAGCGGGAGTTACGAGCAGTACTTC.

This clonotype was picked up many times. The chain carries TRBV9 and TRBJ2-7; D is possibly TRBD2 (6 bases). Per the germline V gene, CDR1 is SGDLS and CDR2 is YYNGEE. The CDR3 is made up of 13 amino acids. V lost 6 bases, J lost 4 bases, and 14 bases lay in between. The CDR3 bases are TGTGCCAGCAATCCAGCGGGTGGTTACGAGCAGTACTTC. Its translation: CASNPAGGYEQYF.

DNA for the CDR3: TGTGCCAGCCACGGACAGGGAAGGGACGAGCAGTACTTC. It codes for CASHGQGRDEQYF. V usage is TRBV19 and J usage is TRBJ2-7, with 8 bases aligning to TRBD1. CDR1 and CDR2 (germline): LNHDA, SQIVND (reference sequence). CDR3 length: 13 residues. J gave up 5 bases and V 9 bases, and 9 bases lay outside the gene matches.

This clonotype was seen repeatedly, ten times or more. The chain combines TRBV6-6 with TRBJ1-5; 9 bases align to TRBD1. J lost 4 bases, V lost 4 bases, and 2 bases had no gene match. Germline V lookup: CDR1 MNHNY, CDR2 SVGAGI (reference sequence). The CDR3 totals 14 residues. The CDR3 loop is CASSFDRGNQPQHF. CDR3 in DNA: TGTGCCAGCAGTTTTGACAGGGGGAATCAGCCCCAGCATTTT.

This clonotype was detected many times. J is TRBJ2-2 and V is TRBV4-2; 9 bases align to TRBD2. This CDR3 spans 15 amino acids. V trimming: 0 bases; J trimming: 7 bases; junction bases outside the gene matches: 3. CDR1 LGHNA and CDR2 YNFKEQ come from the germline V gene. The CDR3 sequence: CASSQEGLAGGELFF. In DNA form, the CDR3 reads TGTGCCAGCAGCCAAGAGGGACTAGCAGGCGGGGAGCTGTTTTTT.

Comments on this clonotype: This clone may be a read error of a much larger clone one base away. V is TRBV2 and J is TRBJ2-2, with 7 bases matching TRBD2. Germline CDR1 SNHLY, CDR2 FYNNEI. The CDR3 length is 12 residues. The CDR3 loop reads CASRHPGGGLFF. For the CDR3, the DNA is TGTGCCAGCCGACACCCTGGGGGGGGGCTGTTTTTT.

This clonotype was seen ten or more times. The chain couples TRBV5-1 to TRBJ1-1, with unresolved D. In germline, CDR1 is SGHRS, CDR2 YFSETQ. The CDR3 has 14 amino acids. V was shortened by 0 bases and J by 0 bases, with 6 bases between the two germline ends. For the CDR3, the DNA is TGCGCCAGCAGCTTGGGCGGGATGAACACTGAAGCTTTCTTT. Translated: CASSLGGMNTEAFF.